This paragraph reports one T cell receptor (beta chain). The data belong to a study of blood T cells in healthy people across ages. A second PCR, run for roughly 6 to 11 cycles, used a sample-barcoded 5' primer plus a J-beta primer mix. TCRdb independently ran MiXCR on the 5' RACE reads; one entry per CDR3 protein. Of 780,000 or so distinct CDR3 sequences listed, roughly 50% were seen once; the top ten hold under 50%. Germline CDR1 and CDR2: SQVTM and ANQGSEA. Trimming removed 5 bases at V and 0 bases at J, with 8 bases between. This CDR3 is built from 13 residues. Sequencing was performed on blood. The sequence was obtained from a man older than 75 in good health. The chain is built from TRBV29-1 and TRBJ2-1; D is possibly TRBD2 (5 bases). The CDR3 reads CSVSGSSYNEQFF. The CDR3 DNA is TGCAGCGTTAGCGGCTCCTCCTACAATGAGCAGTTCTTC.